This T cell receptor beta chain was observed in a study of blood T cell repertoires in COVID-19. As for the study in general: From the United States, Italy and Spain came samples of acute and convalescent COVID-19. The cDNA or gDNA used as material had been derived from T cells, B-cell-depleted T cells, or PBMCs.

Here immunoSEQ multiplex PCR was the method, and the copy in TCRdb shows in-frame clones only, minus some. The sample consists of under 200,000 clones, around 86% of them appearing once. The V and J ends lost 4 bases and 2 bases respectively, with 10 bases between them. Germline V gives CDR1 SGHRS, CDR2 YFSETQ. The length of the CDR3 is 13 residues. A few counts support this clone. The source is a middle-aged man with acute COVID-19. The sample was PBMCs or T cells enriched from blood (not recorded which). J is TRBJ2-7 and V is TRBV5-1; TRBD1 is a possible D gene (6 bases). The chain's CDR3 is CASSPQGTYEQYF. The CDR3 region has the DNA TGCGCCAGCAGCCCCCAGGGGACCTACGAGCAGTACTTC.